One and the same sample provided the 32 T cell receptor beta chains below, sequenced in a study of T cell repertoires in cytomegalovirus infection. Each CDR3 protein is one row after TCRdb ran MiXCR on the reads. The table has some 400,000 distinct CDR3 sequences, about a sixth seen once. Sequenced input: PBMCs. Receptors originate from a human donor in good health (CMV status not recorded). Some clones in this sample may be carry-over from other donors' samples.

The V call is TRBV12-3 or TRBV12-4, the J call TRBJ1-6; D gene uncertain. V lost 5 bases, J lost 9 bases, and 14 bases lay in between. The CDR3 has 14 amino acids. The CDR3 loop reads CASSRTERASPLHF. The CDR3 nucleotides read TGTGCCAGCAGTCGAACAGAGAGGGCTTCACCCCTCCACTTT.

This rearrangement joins TRBV6-2 or TRBV6-3 to TRBJ2-2; D is ambiguous. The CDR3 spans 11 residues. Between the trimmed V and J ends, which lost 5 bases and 9 bases, there was a span of 7 bases. The germline gives CDR1 MNHEY, CDR2 SVGEGT. The CDR3 protein is CASSARRELFF. In DNA form, the CDR3 reads TGTGCCAGCAGTGCCAGACGGGAGCTGTTTTTT.

This chain connects TRBV15 to TRBJ2-5, with 8 bases aligning to TRBD2. Germline lookup yields CDR1 LNHNV and CDR2 YYDKDF (reference sequence). Unmatched junction bases numbered 7, after V lost 4 bases and J lost 0 bases. The CDR3 runs to 16 residues. CDR3 nucleotides: TGTGCCACCAGCAAAGATAGCGGGGAGTACCAAGAGACCCAGTACTTC. This sequence encodes CATSKDSGEYQETQYF.

This clonotype appeared a few times. V is TRBV5-4 and J is TRBJ2-1; perhaps TRBD2 as D (5 bases). Trimming shortened V by 4 bases and J by 10 bases, and 9 bases separated the two germline ends. The CDR3 is 11 residues long. From germline, CDR1 is SGHNT and CDR2 YYREEE (reference sequence). The CDR3 loop is CASSSPGEQFF. As DNA, the CDR3 is TGTGCCAGCAGCAGCCCGGGGGAGCAGTTCTTC.

The chain links TRBV20-1 to TRBJ1-4; D is unresolved. Germline CDR1 DFQATT, CDR2 SNEGSKA (reference sequence). The CDR3 contains 14 residues. With 5 bases removed from V and 3 bases from J, the gap between germline ends came to 13 bases. For the CDR3, the DNA is TGCAGTGCTCAACCAGTTTCCCCTAATGAAAAACTGTTTTTT. This codes for CSAQPVSPNEKLFF.

The sample holds a few counts of this clonotype. The V call is TRBV7-2, the J call TRBJ2-7; 8 bases agree with TRBD2. The germline gives CDR1 SGHTA, CDR2 FQGNSA. Losses at the gene ends were 4 bases for V and 6 bases for J; bases not matched to a gene: 8. The CDR3 is made up of 14 amino acids. The DNA of the CDR3 is TGTGCCAGCAGCTCGGGACTAGAAAAAAGCGAGCAGTACTTC. Protein: CASSSGLEKSEQYF.

A few counts support this clonotype. V gene TRBV5-1 combines with J gene TRBJ1-6, with a tentative D call TRBD1 (5 bases). This CDR3 has 14 residues. V lost 4 bases and J 6 bases, leaving 11 bases between the germline ends. Germline V gene data show CDR1 as SGHRS and CDR2 as YFSETQ. CDR3 DNA: TGCGCCAGCAGCCGCTCTGGGGGTAATTCACCCCTCCACTTT. Protein: CASSRSGGNSPLHF.

This clonotype was seen ten or more times. This chain uses TRBV5-1 with TRBJ2-1, with D possibly TRBD1 on 6 matching bases. The germline V gene has CDR1 SGHRS and CDR2 YFSETQ. V was shortened by 3 bases and J by 7 bases, with 8 bases between the two germline ends. This CDR3 is built from 12 residues. The CDR3 nucleotides read TGCGCCAGCAGCTGGACAGTAAATGAGCAGTTCTTC. Its translation is CASSWTVNEQFF.

This clonotype came up many times. This chain links TRBV20-1 with TRBJ2-3; 11 bases are a match to TRBD2. Germline trimming cut 5 bases from V and 2 bases from J; bases unmatched to any gene: 6. This CDR3 region has 15 residues. Germline-derived CDR1 and CDR2 are DFQATT and SNEGSKA (reference sequence). The CDR3 coding sequence is TGCAGTGCTCCCGGGACTAGCGGCCCCACAGATACGCAGTATTTT. It yields the protein CSAPGTSGPTDTQYF.

This clonotype was observed many times. The chain recombines TRBV12-3 or TRBV12-4 with TRBJ2-2, with 9 bases aligning to TRBD1. The CDR3 consists of 15 residues. V was pared by 3 bases and J by 5 bases, with 4 bases of the junction left unmatched. The CDR3 loop is CASSFHRGRTGELFF. The CDR3 bases are TGTGCCAGCAGTTTCCACAGGGGGCGAACCGGGGAGCTGTTTTTT.

At least ten counts were recorded for this clonotype. The V and J genes are TRBV7-2 and TRBJ2-1; D is perhaps TRBD1 (7 bases). This CDR3 has 14 amino acids. Germline-derived CDR1 and CDR2 are SGHTA and FQGNSA. V lost 5 bases, J lost 4 bases, and 12 bases lay in between. The CDR3: CASSRGTVYNEQFF. In nucleotides, the CDR3 is TGTGCCAGCAGCCGCGGGACAGTATACAATGAGCAGTTCTTC.

The genes are TRBV7-8 and TRBJ2-1; maybe TRBD2 (6 bases). V lost 3 bases, J lost 15 bases, and 15 bases lay in between. Germline V gene sequence: CDR1 SGHVS, CDR2 FQNEAQ. This CDR3 has 12 amino acids. The CDR3 protein is CASSLGVAGWFF. In nucleotides, the CDR3 is TGTGCCAGCAGCTTGGGTGTGGCGGGGTGGTTCTTC. The full variable domain, with the rest looked up from reference TRBV7-8 and TRBJ2-1, is GAGVSQSPRYKVAKRGQDVALRCDPISGHVSLFWYQQALGQGPEFLTYFQNEAQLDKSGLPSDRFFAERPEGSVSTLKIQRTQQEDSAVYLCASSLGVAGWFFGPGTRLTVL.

The V and J genes are TRBV12-3 or TRBV12-4 and TRBJ1-2; TRBD1 matches 7 bases. The length of the CDR3 is 13 residues. V dropped 5 bases and J dropped 2; count of bases not matched to a gene: 2. The CDR3 DNA sequence: TGTGCCAGCAGTGAGACAGGGAACTATGGCTACACCTTC. Protein sequence: CASSETGNYGYTF.

This sequence joins TRBV10-3 and TRBJ2-3; no reliable D call. The CDR3 is 11 amino acids. V was cut by 4 bases and J by 4 bases, with 3 bases left in between. Per the germline V gene, CDR1 is ENHRY and CDR2 is SYGVKD. CDR3 region: CAISGSDTQYF. The CDR3 bases are TGTGCCATCAGTGGTTCAGATACGCAGTATTTT.

There are many counts of this clonotype. V usage is TRBV29-1 and J usage is TRBJ1-4, with 9 bases fitting TRBD1. The germline CDR1 and CDR2 sequences are SQVTM and ANQGSEA. The CDR3 runs 15 residues. V was pared by 5 bases and J by 8 bases, with 12 bases of the junction left unmatched. The CDR3 sequence: CSVPGQGGTTEKLFF. CDR3 DNA: TGCAGCGTTCCGGGACAGGGTGGTACGACCGAAAAACTGTTTTTT.

A few counts support this clonotype. The chain links TRBV19 to TRBJ2-7, with 9 nucleotides matching TRBD1. This CDR3 is built from 14 residues. Germline trimming cut 7 bases from V and 6 bases from J; bases unmatched to any gene: 10. Germline lookup yields CDR1 LNHDA and CDR2 SQIVND (reference sequence). This CDR3 reads CASKAGQGSLEQYF. CDR3 nucleotide sequence: TGTGCCAGTAAAGCGGGACAGGGTAGCCTCGAGCAGTACTTC.

There are a few counts of this clonotype. The CDR3 coding sequence is TGCGCCAGCAGCCCTAGCGGGGACGGAAACACCGGGGAGCTGTTTTTT. Protein product: CASSPSGDGNTGELFF. The chain is built from TRBV4-1 and TRBJ2-2; TRBD2 aligns across 9 bases. V shed 4 bases and J 2 bases; nucleotides not matched to a gene: 5. CDR3 length equals 16 residues. Germline V CDR1 and CDR2: MGHRA, YSYEKL.

At least ten counts were recorded for this clonotype. The chain links TRBV7-6 to TRBJ1-3; 9 bases are a match to TRBD1. Losses at the gene ends were 5 bases for V and 3 bases for J; bases not matched to a gene: 5. CDR3 size: 15 residues. Germline-derived CDR1 and CDR2 are SGHVS and FNYEAQ. The CDR3 DNA is TGTGCCAGCAGCACGGACAGGGGAAATGGAAACACCATATATTTT. It encodes CASSTDRGNGNTIYF.

This clonotype was detected a few times. The rearrangement uses TRBV7-6 and TRBJ2-7; D may be TRBD2 (6 bases). Germline CDR1 SGHVS, CDR2 FNYEAQ. With 5 bases removed from V and 3 bases from J, the gap between germline ends came to 17 bases. The CDR3 loop spans 15 amino acids. In DNA form, the CDR3 reads TGTGCCAGCAGCCCGGGGACTGTGGGAGTCTACGAGCAGTACTTC. Protein: CASSPGTVGVYEQYF.

This clonotype has ten or more counts. This chain uses TRBV27 with TRBJ2-5; TRBD2 aligns across 10 bases. V shed 6 bases, J shed 3 bases, and the junction held 13 bases outside the gene matches. Germline V CDR1 and CDR2: MNHEY, SMNVEV (reference sequence). The CDR3 extends over 17 amino acids. CDR3 protein: CASSPNLAGANEETQYF. As DNA, the CDR3 is TGTGCCAGCAGCCCCAACCTAGCGGGGGCTAACGAAGAGACCCAGTACTTC.

This clonotype has a count of ten or more. V and J are TRBV7-2 and TRBJ2-3; D is uncertain. CDR3 length: 12 amino acids. V was cut by 2 bases and J by 5 bases, with 5 bases left in between. The germline CDR1 and CDR2 sequences are SGHTA and FQGNSA. The CDR3 nucleotides read TGTGCCAGCAGCTTATATGAAGATACGCAGTATTTT. Translated: CASSLYEDTQYF.

This clonotype was counted a few times. This chain joins TRBV11-2 and TRBJ1-1, with a weak D call TRBD1 (5 bases). Trimming pared 4 bases from V and 3 bases from J, leaving 12 bases between. CDR3 length: 14 amino acids. Germline lookup yields CDR1 SGHAT and CDR2 FQNNGV. CDR3 in amino acids: CASSWSGGYTEAFF. DNA for the CDR3: TGTGCCAGCAGCTGGTCGGGGGGATACACTGAAGCTTTCTTT.

In this sample, this clonotype turned up many times. The V call is TRBV7-9, the J call TRBJ1-5; a possible D gene is TRBD1 (6 bases). CDR1 SEHNR and CDR2 FQNEAQ come from the germline V gene (reference sequence). Trimming took 6 bases from V and 1 from J, leaving 16 bases between them. This CDR3 has 16 amino acids. CDR3 amino acids: CASSAGHTLSNQPQHF. Written as DNA, the CDR3 is TGTGCCAGCAGTGCGGGACACACTTTAAGCAATCAGCCCCAGCATTTT. The entire variable domain, with the rest obtained from reference TRBV7-9 and TRBJ1-5, is as follows: DTGVSQNPRHKITKRGQNVTFRCDPISEHNRLYWYRQTLGQGPEFLTYFQNEAQLEKSRLLSDRFSAERPKGSFSTLEIQRTEQGDSAMYLCASSAGHTLSNQPQHFGDGTRLSIL.

Only a few counts were recorded for this clonotype. The chain joins TRBV7-2 to TRBJ2-7; TRBD2 is a possible D gene (6 bases). The germline V gene encodes CDR1 SGHTA and CDR2 FQGNSA. The V gene lost 5 bases and the J gene lost 3 bases, with 11 bases spanning the gap. The CDR3 has 13 amino acids. CDR3 in amino acids: CASSLTSFYEQYF. CDR3 in DNA: TGTGCCAGCAGCCTGACTAGTTTCTACGAGCAGTACTTC.

The rearrangement joins TRBV29-1 to TRBJ2-1, with 12 bases identical to TRBD2. Germline CDR1 reads SQVTM; CDR2 reads ANQGSEA. This CDR3 is built from 15 residues. J gave up 6 bases and V 7 bases, and 10 bases lay outside the gene matches. Here the CDR3 DNA reads TGCAGCGCCCTGGAGGCTAGCGGGGGGGTCAATGAGCAGTTCTTC. It encodes CSALEASGGVNEQFF.

The rearrangement joins TRBV5-1 to TRBJ2-7, with TRBD1 as a possible D gene (8 bases). The V and J ends lost 7 bases and 7 bases respectively, with 21 bases between them. This CDR3 has 14 amino acids. The germline V gene encodes CDR1 SGHRS and CDR2 YFSETQ. In DNA form, the CDR3 reads TGCGCCAGCCGTAAACAGGGGGGGGGTCAGGAGCAGTACTTC. This codes for CASRKQGGGQEQYF.

In its sample, this clonotype was seen many times. The J gene is TRBJ2-1, the V gene TRBV19; D possibly corresponds to TRBD1 (6 bases). Germline V gene lookup returns CDR1 LNHDA and CDR2 SQIVND (reference sequence). Trimming cost V 4 bases and J 4 bases, with 8 bases left between them. This CDR3 comprises 13 residues. CDR3 sequence (DNA): TGTGCCAGTAGTACCGGACAGTACAATGAGCAGTTCTTC. Its protein product is CASSTGQYNEQFF.

This clonotype was counted ten times or more. The gene calls are TRBV7-2 and TRBJ1-2, with D perhaps matching TRBD1 (5 bases). CDR3 length: 15 residues. Germline lookup yields CDR1 SGHTA and CDR2 FQGNSA. V was shortened by 7 bases and J by 1 base, with 16 bases between the two germline ends. As DNA, the CDR3 is TGTGCCAGCAAACCAACGACAGCCAATAACTATGGCTACACCTTC. Its translation is CASKPTTANNYGYTF.

The chain couples TRBV12-3 or TRBV12-4 to TRBJ2-7; 7 positions agree with TRBD2. The ends lost 3 bases at V and 2 bases at J; junction bases unmatched: 4. The CDR3 is 14 amino acids. CDR3: CASSFGGLAYEQYF. CDR3 bases: TGTGCCAGCAGTTTTGGCGGACTAGCCTACGAGCAGTACTTC.

The sample holds many counts of this clonotype. The chain links TRBV25-1 to TRBJ1-2; TRBD1 agrees at 10 bases. This CDR3 contains 17 residues. V was pared by 1 base and J by 2 bases, with 7 bases of the junction left unmatched. The V gene's germline CDR1 is MGHDK and CDR2 SYGVNS. CDR3 in amino acids: CASSEWTGGVDNYGYTF. The DNA of the CDR3 is TGTGCCAGCAGTGAATGGACAGGGGGAGTGGACAACTATGGCTACACCTTC.

The chain links TRBV5-6 to TRBJ1-2, with D unresolved. From germline, CDR1 is SGHDT and CDR2 YYEEEE. Trimming took 1 base from V and 2 from J, leaving 12 bases between them. The CDR3 length is 15 residues. The CDR3 is CASSLSPRINYGYTF. In DNA, the CDR3 is TGTGCCAGCAGCTTGAGCCCAAGGATCAACTATGGCTACACCTTC.

This clonotype was recorded at least ten times. The V call is TRBV7-2, the J call TRBJ1-1; D gene uncertain. The CDR3 length is 14 residues. Trimming removed 7 bases at V and 1 base at J, with 13 bases between. The germline gives CDR1 SGHTA, CDR2 FQGNSA. CDR3 loop: CASKQAAENTEAFF. CDR3 DNA: TGTGCCAGCAAGCAGGCAGCCGAGAACACTGAAGCTTTCTTT.